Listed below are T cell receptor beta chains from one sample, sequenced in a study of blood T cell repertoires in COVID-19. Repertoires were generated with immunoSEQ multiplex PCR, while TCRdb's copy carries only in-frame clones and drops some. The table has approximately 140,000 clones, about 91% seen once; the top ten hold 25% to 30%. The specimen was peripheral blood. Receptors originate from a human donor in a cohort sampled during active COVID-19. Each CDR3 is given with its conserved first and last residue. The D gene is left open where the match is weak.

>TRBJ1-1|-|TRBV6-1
CASSEGPYRVANTEAFF
TGTGCCAGCAGTGAAGGGCCTTACAGGGTTGCGAACACTGAAGCTTTCTTT
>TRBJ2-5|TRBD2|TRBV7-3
CASSLTGASGSGTQYF
TGTGCCAGCAGCTTAACGGGTGCTAGCGGTTCGGGTACCCAGTACTTC
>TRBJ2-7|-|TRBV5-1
CASSPGTEGGEQYF
TGCGCCAGCAGCCCTGGGACGGAGGGTGGCGAGCAGTACTTC
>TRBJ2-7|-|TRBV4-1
CASSQVPQRSEQYF
TGCGCCAGCAGCCAAGTCCCCCAGCGGAGCGAGCAGTACTTC
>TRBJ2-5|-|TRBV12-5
CASGLVPGRGQETQYF
TGTGCTAGTGGTTTGGTACCAGGTAGGGGCCAAGAGACCCAGTACTTC
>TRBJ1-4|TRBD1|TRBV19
CASTTDRRNEKLFF
TGTGCCAGTACCACGGACAGGAGAAATGAAAAACTGTTTTTT
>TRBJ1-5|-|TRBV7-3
CASSSQGHNQPQHF
TGTGCCAGCAGCTCCCAGGGACATAATCAGCCCCAGCATTTT
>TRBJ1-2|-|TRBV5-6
CASSLDRAIYTF
TGTGCCAGCAGCTTGGACAGAGCAATCTACACCTTC
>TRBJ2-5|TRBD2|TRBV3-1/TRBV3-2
CASSLRSGGVAQYF
TGTGCCAGCAGTCTACGTAGCGGGGGGGTGGCCCAGTACTTC
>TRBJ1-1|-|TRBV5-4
CASSLQGGSLPWNTEAFF
TGTGCCAGCAGCTTGCAAGGGGGATCCCTACCGTGGAACACTGAAGCTTTCTTT
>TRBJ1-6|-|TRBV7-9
CASTATGPSPLHF
TGTGCCAGCACCGCAACAGGGCCCTCACCCCTCCACTTT
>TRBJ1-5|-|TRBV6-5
CASTEGQGNQPQHF
TGTGCCAGCACGGAGGGTCAGGGCAATCAGCCCCAGCATTTT
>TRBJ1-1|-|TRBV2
CASSDRGRFMNTEAFF
TGTGCCAGCAGTGACAGGGGCCGGTTTATGAACACTGAAGCTTTCTTT
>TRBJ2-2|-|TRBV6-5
CASRRWTEHTGELFF
TGTGCCAGCAGGAGGTGGACAGAGCACACCGGGGAGCTGTTTTTT
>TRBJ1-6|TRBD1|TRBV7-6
CASSLGTGASNSPLHF
TGTGCCAGCAGCTTAGGGACAGGGGCCTCGAATTCACCCCTCCACTTT
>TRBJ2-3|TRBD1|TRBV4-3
CASSRQGGTDTQYF
TGCGCCAGCAGTCGACAGGGAGGCACAGATACGCAGTATTTT
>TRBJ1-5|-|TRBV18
CASSLTRGGGGQPQHF
TGTGCCAGCTCACTTACCCGCGGGGGGGGTGGACAGCCCCAGCATTTT
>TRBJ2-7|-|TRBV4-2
CASSQEEVGEQYF
TGTGCCAGCAGCCAAGAAGAGGTTGGCGAGCAGTACTTC
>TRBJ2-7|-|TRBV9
CASSVDGRPYEQYF
TGTGCCAGCAGCGTAGACGGCAGGCCCTACGAGCAGTACTTC
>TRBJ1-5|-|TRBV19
CASSIDRGIRIGQPQHF
TGTGCCAGTAGTATAGATCGGGGAATCAGGATCGGCCAGCCCCAGCATTTT
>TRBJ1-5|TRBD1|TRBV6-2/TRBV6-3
CASSSTGSLFQPQHF
TGTGCCAGCAGCTCGACAGGGAGTCTTTTTCAGCCCCAGCATTTT
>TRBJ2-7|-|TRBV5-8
CASSLGLRRTYEQYF
TGTGCCAGCAGCTTGGGACTACGTCGCACCTACGAGCAGTACTTC
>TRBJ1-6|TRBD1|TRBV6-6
CASSSRTGPNSPLHF
TGTGCCAGCAGCTCGAGGACAGGTCCTAATTCACCCCTCCACTTT
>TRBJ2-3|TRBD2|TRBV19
CASSIMASGGRTDTQYF
TGTGCCAGTAGTATTATGGCTAGCGGGGGTCGCACAGATACGCAGTATTTT
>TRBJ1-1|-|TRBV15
CATSRAGSQGEAFF
TGTGCCACCAGCAGGGCAGGAAGTCAGGGTGAAGCTTTCTTT
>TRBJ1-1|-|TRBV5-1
CASSPITGFTEAFF
TGCGCCAGCAGCCCCATTACAGGATTCACTGAAGCTTTCTTT
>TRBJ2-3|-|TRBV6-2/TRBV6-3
CASSSTSGIITDTQYF
TGTGCCAGCAGTTCGACTTCCGGGATCATAACAGATACGCAGTATTTT
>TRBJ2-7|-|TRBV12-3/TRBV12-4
CASSFGRSYEQYF
TGTGCCAGCAGTTTCGGTAGGAGCTACGAGCAGTACTTC